Listed below are T cell receptor beta chains from one sample, sequenced in a study of T cell changes during pregnancy in multiple sclerosis. Assay: immunoSEQ multiplex PCR; the TCRdb copy retains only in-frame clones and omits some. The repertoire has 40,000 to 45,000 clones, about 91% of them found once; the top ten carry 1% to 1.5%. The starting material was CD4+ T cells from peripheral blood mononuclear cells, obtained in the first trimester of pregnancy. The receptors were sampled from a female donor with multiple sclerosis, enrolled in a pregnancy study. Each CDR3 is given with its conserved first and last residue. Fields, in order: J gene, D gene, clone size, V gene, CDR3 protein, CDR3 DNA. The D gene is left open where the match is weak. Size values are once, few and many counts, or a class for expanded clones, and some rows have none.

J: TRBJ1-2; D: .; size: few; V: TRBV30; CDR3: CAWSRDTHYGYTF; DNA: TGTGCCTGGAGCCGGGACACCCACTATGGCTACACCTTC
J: TRBJ1-2; D: TRBD1; size: .; V: TRBV19; CDR3: CASSQGQGRGYTF; DNA: TGTGCCAGTAGCCAGGGACAGGGACGCGGCTACACCTTC
J: TRBJ2-6; D: .; size: once; V: TRBV5-4; CDR3: CASSLPGVSGANVLTF; DNA: TGTGCCAGCAGCTTACCGGGGGTCTCTGGGGCCAACGTCCTGACTTTC
J: TRBJ1-5; D: TRBD1; size: .; V: TRBV7-2; CDR3: CASSLNRDRGNQPQHF; DNA: TGTGCCAGCAGCTTAAACCGGGACAGGGGCAATCAGCCCCAGCATTTT
J: TRBJ1-2; D: .; size: once; V: TRBV14; CDR3: CASSRGQSVGYGYTF; DNA: TGTGCCAGCAGCCGCGGACAGAGCGTTGGGTATGGCTACACCTTC
J: TRBJ2-6; D: .; size: .; V: TRBV18; CDR3: CASSPTDSPGANVLTF; DNA: TGTGCCAGCTCACCTACGGACAGCCCTGGGGCCAACGTCCTGACTTTC
J: TRBJ2-1; D: TRBD1; size: .; V: TRBV5-1; CDR3: CASSPGQGAYNEQFF; DNA: TGCGCCAGCAGCCCGGGACAGGGGGCCTACAATGAGCAGTTCTTC
J: TRBJ1-2; D: TRBD1; size: .; V: TRBV18; CDR3: CASSPPIPGQRNYGYTF; DNA: TGTGCCAGCTCACCACCGATACCGGGACAGAGAAACTATGGCTACACCTTC
J: TRBJ1-2; D: .; size: .; V: TRBV9; CDR3: CASSVTPSDYGYTF; DNA: TGTGCCAGCAGCGTAACCCCCTCGGACTATGGCTACACCTTC
J: TRBJ1-5; D: .; size: .; V: TRBV19; CDR3: CASSLTGTGNQPQHF; DNA: TGTGCCAGTAGTCTTACAGGGACGGGCAATCAGCCCCAGCATTTT
J: TRBJ1-3; D: .; size: .; V: TRBV14; CDR3: CASSPSGSLSGNTIYF; DNA: TGTGCCAGCAGCCCAAGCGGGTCTCTCTCTGGAAACACCATATATTTT
J: TRBJ2-6; D: TRBD2; size: .; V: TRBV7-3; CDR3: CASSLVLAASSGANVLTF; DNA: TGTGCCAGCAGCTTGGTACTAGCGGCAAGCTCTGGGGCCAACGTCCTGACTTTC
J: TRBJ2-2; D: TRBD2; size: .; V: TRBV4-1; CDR3: CASSPSQSGRNTGELFF; DNA: TGCGCCAGCAGCCCCAGCCAAAGCGGGAGAAACACCGGGGAGCTGTTTTTT
J: TRBJ2-1; D: TRBD2; size: .; V: TRBV7-2; CDR3: CASSPRLLAGGSHEQFF; DNA: TGTGCCAGCAGCCCACGACTCCTAGCGGGAGGATCCCATGAGCAGTTCTTC
J: TRBJ2-7; D: .; size: .; V: TRBV9; CDR3: CASSVGTTAYEQYF; DNA: TGTGCCAGCAGCGTAGGGACTACAGCCTACGAGCAGTACTTC
J: TRBJ1-1; D: TRBD1; size: .; V: TRBV18; CDR3: CASSPQTGANTEAFF; DNA: TGTGCCAGCTCACCCCAGACAGGGGCGAACACTGAAGCCTTCTTT
J: TRBJ1-2; D: TRBD1; size: .; V: TRBV6-6; CDR3: CASSYLARDSHGGYTF; DNA: TGTGCCAGCAGTTACCTCGCCCGGGACAGCCACGGAGGCTACACCTTC
J: TRBJ1-2; D: TRBD1; size: .; V: TRBV6-1; CDR3: CASTGDRESGYTF; DNA: TGTGCCAGCACCGGGGACAGGGAAAGCGGCTACACCTTC
J: TRBJ2-1; D: .; size: .; V: TRBV11-2; CDR3: CASSLGVATIDEQFF; DNA: TGTGCCAGCAGCCTGGGCGTAGCGACGATCGATGAGCAGTTCTTC
J: TRBJ2-2; D: TRBD1; size: .; V: TRBV5-1; CDR3: CASSLIQGTGELFF; DNA: TGCGCCAGCAGCCTAATACAGGGGACCGGGGAGCTGTTTTTT
J: TRBJ1-2; D: TRBD1; size: .; V: TRBV19; CDR3: CASRPGQGGYTF; DNA: TGTGCCAGTAGACCCGGACAGGGAGGCTACACCTTC
J: TRBJ1-2; D: TRBD1; size: .; V: TRBV29-1; CDR3: CSVEGLDRGQSGYTF; DNA: TGCAGCGTTGAGGGCCTCGACAGGGGGCAAAGTGGCTACACCTTC
J: TRBJ2-1; D: TRBD2; size: .; V: TRBV9; CDR3: CASSVGRLAGDPYNEQFF; DNA: TGTGCCAGCAGCGTAGGCAGATTAGCGGGAGACCCCTACAATGAGCAGTTCTTC
J: TRBJ1-2; D: .; size: .; V: TRBV10-1; CDR3: CASSDGGNYGYTF; DNA: TGCGCCAGCAGTGACGGAGGTAACTATGGCTACACCTTC
J: TRBJ1-4; D: .; size: .; V: TRBV29-1; CDR3: CSVLTREKLFF; DNA: TGCAGCGTTTTAACGAGGGAAAAACTGTTTTTT
J: TRBJ2-6; D: TRBD1; size: .; V: TRBV6-4; CDR3: CASSDSGGAGANVLTF; DNA: TGTGCCAGCAGTGACTCAGGGGGCGCTGGGGCCAACGTCCTGACTTTC
J: TRBJ2-3; D: TRBD2; size: .; V: TRBV19; CDR3: CASSYRDYITDTQYF; DNA: TGTGCCAGTAGTTACCGGGACTACATCACAGATACGCAGTATTTT
J: TRBJ1-5; D: .; size: .; V: TRBV6-6; CDR3: CASRDTLNSNQPQHF; DNA: TGTGCCAGCAGGGACACCCTTAATAGCAATCAGCCCCAGCATTTT
J: TRBJ2-1; D: TRBD2; size: once; V: TRBV4-1; CDR3: CASSQAPSGGNEQFF; DNA: TGCGCCAGCAGCCAGGCGCCTAGCGGGGGCAATGAGCAGTTCTTC
J: TRBJ2-1; D: TRBD2; size: .; V: TRBV19; CDR3: CASSSGTSGSSSYNEQFF; DNA: TGTGCCAGTAGCTCCGGGACTAGCGGGAGCAGCTCCTACAATGAGCAGTTCTTC
J: TRBJ2-3; D: TRBD2; size: .; V: TRBV2; CDR3: CASRLGLADIDTQYF; DNA: TGTGCCAGCAGGCTGGGACTAGCGGATATAGATACGCAGTATTTT
J: TRBJ2-7; D: TRBD2; size: .; V: TRBV7-2; CDR3: CASKRGREVGEQYF; DNA: TGTGCCAGCAAAAGAGGGCGGGAGGTAGGCGAGCAGTACTTC